The clone carrying this TCR beta chain was observed a few times. Trimming took 5 bases from V and 2 from J, leaving 1 base between them. The CDR3 covers 11 residues. Roughly 0.5 to 1 ug RNA was reverse transcribed with random hexamers. TCRdb ran MiXCR on the immunoSEQ multiplex PCR reads and lists one entry per CDR3 protein. The table lists 130,000 or so distinct CDR3 sequences, 75% to 90% of them singletons. This entry belongs to a study of CD8 T cells in Susac syndrome. Input material: CD8+ T cells from PBMCs. This clonotype was obtained from a human donor with multiple sclerosis. The rearrangement uses TRBV12-3 or TRBV12-4 and TRBJ2-1; D is ambiguous. The CDR3 nucleotides are TGTGCCAGCAGTACCTACAATGAGCAGTTCTTC. It codes for CASSTYNEQFF.